These 30 T cell receptor beta chains originate from one sample sequenced in a study of blood T cell repertoires in COVID-19. Assay: immunoSEQ multiplex PCR; the TCRdb copy retains only in-frame clones and omits some. The repertoire holds approximately 210,000 clones, with around 88% as singletons. The material sequenced was PBMCs or T cells enriched from blood (not recorded which). The receptors were sampled from a woman between 45 and 65 years old with acute COVID-19.

The chain uses TRBV27 and TRBJ2-7; D is ambiguous. This CDR3 spans 14 amino acids. Germline V lookup: CDR1 MNHEY, CDR2 SMNVEV (reference sequence). Trimming removed 5 bases at V and 3 bases at J, with 14 bases between. CDR3 residues: CASSNDRVRYEQYF. CDR3 coding DNA: TGTGCCAGCAGTAACGATCGGGTGCGCTACGAGCAGTACTTC.

The rearrangement links TRBV18 to TRBJ2-5; D perhaps matches TRBD1 (6 bases). CDR3 size: 15 residues. Per germline, CDR1 KGHSH and CDR2 LQKENI. V was clipped by 2 bases and J by 2 bases, with 12 bases between them. CDR3 DNA: TGTGCCAGCTCACCATCCCAGGGGCCTCAAGAGACCCAGTACTTC. Translation gives CASSPSQGPQETQYF.

This chain links TRBV5-6 with TRBJ2-1; TRBD2 agrees at 12 bases. This CDR3 contains 16 residues. Germline CDR1 reads SGHDT; CDR2 reads YYEEEE. The junction had 5 bases not matched to a gene; V was cut back by 4 bases and J by 3 bases. For the CDR3, the DNA is TGTGCCAGCAGCCTTCAGACTAGCGGGGGCTACAATGAGCAGTTCTTC. Protein sequence: CASSLQTSGGYNEQFF.

V usage is TRBV11-3 and J usage is TRBJ2-1, with D tentatively TRBD1 (6 bases). The germline gives CDR1 SGHNT, CDR2 YENEEA. The CDR3 contains 14 residues. Trimming took 2 bases from V and 3 from J, leaving 8 bases between them. The CDR3 loop reads CASSLTGLYNEQFF. In DNA form, the CDR3 reads TGTGCCAGCAGCTTAACAGGGCTCTACAATGAGCAGTTCTTC.

CDR3 DNA: TGTGCCAGTAGTATAGCCGGACTAGCGGGATTGAGGGTCAATGAGCAGTTCTTC. This translates into CASSIAGLAGLRVNEQFF. This chain joins TRBV19 and TRBJ2-1, with 12 bases identical to TRBD2. Germline V gene data show CDR1 as LNHDA and CDR2 as SQIVND (reference sequence). CDR3 length: 18 residues. J was trimmed by 6 bases and V by 1 base; bases with no gene match: 10.

The chain is built from TRBV27 and TRBJ1-5, with no clear D. Between the trimmed V and J ends, which lost 7 bases and 0 bases, there was a span of 10 bases. CDR1 and CDR2 from the germline V gene are MNHEY and SMNVEV (reference sequence). CDR3 length: 14 residues. The CDR3: CASKSDLSNQPQHF. In DNA form, the CDR3 reads TGTGCCAGCAAGAGCGACCTTAGCAATCAGCCCCAGCATTTT.

This clone has just one count. The V call is TRBV3-1 (or the pseudogene TRBV3-2), the J call TRBJ2-2, with TRBD2 matching 14 bases. The CDR3 contains 17 residues. CDR1 and CDR2 (germline): LGHDT, YNNKEL (reference sequence). V lost 0 bases to trimming and J lost 5 bases; unmatched junction nucleotides: 2. CDR3 region: CASSQEGLAGVTGELFF. In DNA form, the CDR3 reads TGTGCCAGCAGCCAAGAGGGACTAGCGGGAGTAACCGGGGAGCTGTTTTTT.

The table lists this clone with a few counts. The CDR3 DNA reads as TGTGCCAGCGCCGAGCGGGTGGCTAACTATGGCTACACCTTC. Its translation: CASAERVANYGYTF. The gene calls are TRBV7-2 and TRBJ1-2, with no clear D. This CDR3 is 14 amino acids long. V lost 8 bases to trimming and J lost 0 bases, with 13 bases between them. Germline V gives CDR1 SGHTA, CDR2 FQGNSA. The full variable domain, with the rest looked up from reference TRBV7-2 and TRBJ1-2, is GAGVSQSPSNKVTEKGKDVELRCDPISGHTALYWYRQSLGQGLEFLIYFQGNSAPDKSGLPSDRFSAERTGGSVSTLTIQRTQQEDSAVYLCASAERVANYGYTFGSGTRLTVV.

The chain employs TRBV27 and TRBJ1-5; TRBD1 aligns across 9 bases. Germline loops: CDR1 MNHEY, CDR2 SMNVEV (reference sequence). This CDR3 region has 15 residues. Unmatched junction bases numbered 10, after V lost 6 bases and J lost 7 bases. The CDR3: CASRDTGGAQQPQHF. For the CDR3, the DNA is TGTGCCAGCAGAGATACAGGGGGCGCGCAGCAGCCCCAGCATTTT.

This chain links TRBV18 with TRBJ2-6, with a tentative D call TRBD1 (6 bases). Per germline, CDR1 KGHSH and CDR2 LQKENI. Deletions cut 5 bases from V and 0 bases from J, with 11 bases between. The CDR3 is made up of 16 amino acids. In DNA form, the CDR3 reads TGTGCCAGCTCAGTGACAGGACTCTCTGGGGCCAACGTCCTGACTTTC. Translating it yields CASSVTGLSGANVLTF. The whole variable domain, filled in from reference TRBV18 and TRBJ2-6, reads NAGVMQNPRHLVRRRGQEARLRCSPMKGHSHVYWYRQLPEEGLKFMVYLQKENIIDESGMPKERFSAEFPKEGPSILRIQQVVRGDSAAYFCASSVTGLSGANVLTFGAGSRLTVL.

This chain joins TRBV27 and TRBJ2-7, with D hard to call. Germline CDR1 and CDR2: MNHEY and SMNVEV (reference sequence). The length of the CDR3 is 12 residues. V was cut by 7 bases and J by 3 bases, with 10 bases left in between. Here the CDR3 DNA reads TGTGCCAGCATCGCGACAAACTACGAGCAGTACTTC. Protein: CASIATNYEQYF.

The rearrangement links TRBV7-2 to TRBJ2-7, with 7 bases fitting TRBD2. The CDR3 is 14 residues long. CDR1 is SGHTA, CDR2 FQGNSA, per germline. Losses at the gene ends were 4 bases for V and 3 bases for J; bases not matched to a gene: 6. The chain's CDR3 is CASSSGGGDYEQYF. The CDR3 region has the DNA TGTGCCAGCAGCTCCGGGGGAGGGGACTACGAGCAGTACTTC. Full variable domain (missing parts from reference TRBV7-2 and TRBJ2-7): GAGVSQSPSNKVTEKGKDVELRCDPISGHTALYWYRQSLGQGLEFLIYFQGNSAPDKSGLPSDRFSAERTGGSVSTLTIQRTQQEDSAVYLCASSSGGGDYEQYFGPGTRLTVT.

This chain joins TRBV6-5 and TRBJ1-5, with D perhaps matching TRBD1 (6 bases). The CDR3 length is 13 residues. Germline-derived CDR1 and CDR2 are MNHEY and SVGAGI. The germline V and J ends were trimmed by 6 bases and 4 bases, with 10 bases remaining between them. The CDR3 sequence: CASSRTENQPQHF. In DNA, the CDR3 is TGTGCCAGCAGCCGGACAGAGAATCAGCCCCAGCATTTT.

V gene TRBV30 combines with J gene TRBJ1-4, with TRBD1 identical over 7 bases. The J segment lost 6 bases and the V segment lost 5 bases, leaving 9 bases of the junction unmatched. Germline CDR1 GTSNPN, CDR2 SVGIG (reference sequence). The CDR3 consists of 14 residues. This chain's CDR3 is CAWGSRRGHEKLFF. The CDR3 region has the DNA TGTGCCTGGGGTTCCCGGAGGGGGCATGAAAAACTGTTTTTT.

The genes are TRBV5-1 and TRBJ2-1; 11 nucleotides align to TRBD2. J lost 6 bases, V lost 3 bases, and 5 bases had no gene match. The CDR3 has 15 amino acids. Germline CDR1 reads SGHRS; CDR2 reads YFSETQ. The CDR3 spells CASSSTSGSFNEQFF. CDR3 nucleotide sequence: TGCGCCAGCAGCTCAACTAGCGGGAGTTTCAATGAGCAGTTCTTC.

V and J are TRBV6-5 and TRBJ1-2; weak D call: TRBD1 (6 bases). This CDR3 has 14 amino acids. Germline CDR1 and CDR2: MNHEY and SVGAGI. Trimming removed 2 bases at V and 8 bases at J, with 15 bases between. CDR3 loop: CASSYTTSRGGYTF. DNA for the CDR3: TGTGCCAGCAGTTACACGACCTCCAGGGGCGGCTACACCTTC.

V usage is TRBV4-2 and J usage is TRBJ2-7; 12 bases map to TRBD2. The J segment lost 7 bases and the V segment lost 3 bases, leaving 7 bases of the junction unmatched. CDR3 size: 15 residues. Per the germline V gene, CDR1 is LGHNA and CDR2 is YNFKEQ. CDR3 protein: CASSHRLAGVDEQYF. In DNA, the CDR3 is TGTGCCAGCAGCCATAGACTAGCGGGAGTGGATGAGCAGTACTTC.

The chain combines TRBV19 with TRBJ2-1; TRBD2 is a possible D gene (5 bases). The V and J ends lost 3 bases and 6 bases respectively, with 9 bases between them. Germline V gene sequence: CDR1 LNHDA, CDR2 SQIVND (reference sequence). The CDR3 runs to 13 residues. This chain's CDR3 is CASSIARGNEQFF. The DNA of the CDR3 is TGTGCCAGTAGTATCGCCCGGGGCAATGAGCAGTTCTTC.

This clone was picked up many times. The V gene is TRBV7-9, the J gene TRBJ1-4, with TRBD1 matching 8 bases. CDR1 and CDR2 from the germline V gene are SEHNR and FQNEAQ (reference sequence). This CDR3 has 15 amino acids. J was trimmed by 5 bases and V by 6 bases; bases with no gene match: 8. CDR3 DNA: TGTGCCAGCAGTAAACAGGGGGGACTCAATGAAAAACTGTTTTTT. Protein: CASSKQGGLNEKLFF.

The chain uses TRBV18 and TRBJ2-2; 10 bases match TRBD1. The V segment lost 3 bases and the J segment 4 bases; nucleotides outside the gene matches: 5. Germline lookup yields CDR1 KGHSH and CDR2 LQKENI. The CDR3 contains 16 residues. CDR3 nucleotide sequence: TGTGCCAGCTCACCGGGACAGGGGCCTTCCACCGGGGAGCTGTTTTTT. Its protein product is CASSPGQGPSTGELFF.

The V call is TRBV19, the J call TRBJ2-1, with 9 bases that match TRBD2. This CDR3 is 15 amino acids long. The V gene end was trimmed by 5 bases and the J gene end by 3 bases; junction bases not matched to a gene: 5. Germline V lookup: CDR1 LNHDA, CDR2 SQIVND (reference sequence). As DNA, the CDR3 is TGTGCCAGTAGTGCGGCGGGAGGGGTCTACAATGAGCAGTTCTTC. Its protein product is CASSAAGGVYNEQFF.

The V call is TRBV28, the J call TRBJ1-6; 8 bases are a match to TRBD1. This CDR3 contains 18 residues. The V gene end was trimmed by 3 bases and the J gene end by 3 bases; junction bases not matched to a gene: 10. Germline V lookup: CDR1 MDHEN, CDR2 SYDVKM. The CDR3 nucleotides read TGTGCCAGCAGTTTGCGGCAGGGGGCGGGAAGCTATAATTCACCCCTCCACTTT. Residues: CASSLRQGAGSYNSPLHF. The full variable domain, its missing parts supplied by reference TRBV28 and TRBJ1-6, is DVKVTQSSRYLVKRTGEKVFLECVQDMDHENMFWYRQDPGLGLRLIYFSYDVKMKEKGDIPEGYSVSREKKERFSLILESASTNQTSMYLCASSLRQGAGSYNSPLHFGNGTRLTVT.

V is TRBV9 and J is TRBJ1-6, with D uncertain. CDR1 and CDR2 (germline): SGDLS, YYNGEE. This CDR3 is 13 amino acids long. Trimming removed 1 base at V and 8 bases at J, with 7 bases between. The CDR3 bases are TGTGCCAGCAGCGTAAATCGGGATTCACCCCTCCACTTT. Protein sequence: CASSVNRDSPLHF.

The gene calls are TRBV11-2 and TRBJ2-3, with TRBD2 identical over 10 bases. This CDR3 is built from 16 residues. Germline V gene data show CDR1 as SGHAT and CDR2 as FQNNGV. V was pared by 3 bases and J by 5 bases, with 8 bases of the junction left unmatched. The CDR3: CASSFFPSGSGDTQYF. The CDR3 coding sequence is TGTGCCAGCAGCTTTTTTCCTAGCGGGAGTGGAGATACGCAGTATTTT.

The chain carries TRBV12-3 or TRBV12-4 and TRBJ2-2, with 10 nucleotides matching TRBD2. The CDR3 has 13 amino acids. V trimming: 11 bases; J trimming: 6 bases; junction bases outside the gene matches: 6. CDR3 amino acids: CAGEREGSGELFF. CDR3 nucleotide sequence: TGTGCCGGCGAGCGGGAGGGCTCCGGGGAGCTGTTTTTT.

The genes are TRBV28 and TRBJ1-2; D uncertain. There are 14 residues in the CDR3. V was cut by 3 bases and J by 8 bases, with 16 bases left in between. Germline V lookup: CDR1 MDHEN, CDR2 SYDVKM. The DNA for the CDR3 is TGTGCCAGCAGTTTTTTTTCAATTCAGAGGGGCTACACCTTC. This translates into CASSFFSIQRGYTF.

The chain joins TRBV23-1 to TRBJ1-3, with no clear D. TRBV23-1 is sorted into the ORF group, with uncertain function. The CDR3 has 18 residues. V was clipped by 4 bases and J by 0 bases, with 19 bases between them. CDR3 DNA sequence: TGCGCCAGCAGTCTCCCCCGCCCACTCACTGACTCTGGAAACACCATATATTTT. This codes for CASSLPRPLTDSGNTIYF.

This clone came up a few times. V usage is TRBV28 and J usage is TRBJ1-2, with D perhaps TRBD1 (5 bases). V lost 3 bases, J lost 4 bases, and 15 bases lay in between. The CDR3 loop spans 15 amino acids. Germline V gene data show CDR1 as MDHEN and CDR2 as SYDVKM. This CDR3 is CASSFPSRGIYGYTF. The CDR3 coding sequence is TGTGCCAGCAGTTTTCCCTCTCGGGGGATCTATGGCTACACCTTC.

This rearrangement joins TRBV6-5 to TRBJ1-2; perhaps TRBD1 as D (6 bases). With 2 bases removed from V and 5 bases from J, the gap between germline ends came to 12 bases. The CDR3 is made up of 14 amino acids. Per the germline V gene, CDR1 is MNHEY and CDR2 is SVGAGI. The CDR3 nucleotides are TGTGCCAGCAGTTACCGACAGGATTCATATGGCTACACCTTC. Protein sequence: CASSYRQDSYGYTF.

Here the CDR3 reads CASSEGAALGSPLHF. The CDR3 region has the DNA TGCGCCAGCTCTGAGGGTGCGGCCCTGGGGTCACCCCTCCACTTT. The chain links TRBV10-1 to TRBJ1-6; D not resolved. V lost 8 bases to trimming and J lost 10 bases, with 21 bases between them. Germline CDR1 reads WNHNN; CDR2 reads SYGVQD (reference sequence). This CDR3 is built from 15 residues.